Each of the 26 T cell receptor beta chains below was sequenced from the same sample in a study of blood T cells in healthy people across ages. Together with a sample-barcoded 5' primer, a J-beta primer mix was included in a second PCR lasting roughly 6 to 12 cycles. Using its own MiXCR run on the 5' RACE reads, TCRdb lists one record per CDR3 protein. The sample includes about 500,000 distinct CDR3 sequences, around 24% of them seen just once. The same sample was also studied in work on T cells of mothers and their children.

Source material: blood. The receptors originated from a boy under 18 in good health.

This clonotype came up a few times. The chain uses TRBV20-1 and TRBJ2-5; 7 positions agree with TRBD2. Unmatched junction bases numbered 6, after V lost 6 bases and J lost 5 bases. The CDR3 contains 12 residues. Germline CDR1 is DFQATT and CDR2 is SNEGSKA (reference sequence). Written as DNA, the CDR3 is TGCAGTGCCTTAGGACTAGGGGAGACCCAGTACTTC. Its protein product is CSALGLGETQYF.

Only a few counts were recorded for this clonotype. The V call is TRBV28, the J call TRBJ2-3; TRBD2 matches at 8 bases. Germline V lookup: CDR1 MDHEN, CDR2 SYDVKM. CDR3 size: 15 residues. The junction had 11 bases not matched to a gene; V was cut back by 8 bases and J by 4 bases. CDR3 amino acids: CASLLGSGSSDTQYF. CDR3 nucleotide sequence: TGTGCCAGCCTCCTGGGCAGCGGGAGCTCAGATACGCAGTATTTT.

This clonotype was observed many times. The rearrangement uses TRBV7-9 and TRBJ2-7; D call uncertain. This CDR3 has 12 amino acids. Per the germline V gene, CDR1 is SEHNR and CDR2 is FQNEAQ (reference sequence). V gave up 3 bases and J gave up 6 bases, with 9 bases separating them. The CDR3 here is CASSLGRGEQYF. The CDR3 coding sequence is TGTGCCAGCAGCTTGGGTCGTGGCGAGCAGTACTTC.

There are a few counts of this clonotype. V and J are TRBV6-2 or TRBV6-3 and TRBJ2-7, with a weak D call TRBD1 (5 bases). This CDR3 comprises 15 residues. V lost 0 bases to trimming and J lost 1 base, with 10 bases between them. Germline V gene lookup returns CDR1 MNHEY and CDR2 SVGEGT. The CDR3 is CASSYSIAGSYEQYF. The CDR3 coding sequence is TGTGCCAGCAGTTACTCGATTGCAGGGTCCTACGAGCAGTACTTC.

This clonotype was found many times. The chain links TRBV7-9 to TRBJ2-1, with no clear D. Germline V gene data show CDR1 as SEHNR and CDR2 as FQNEAQ (reference sequence). Between the trimmed V and J ends, which lost 0 bases and 8 bases, there was a span of 5 bases. The CDR3 spans 12 residues. The CDR3 DNA sequence: TGTGCCAGCAGCTTAGCGCTCGATGAGCAGTTCTTC. Amino acids: CASSLALDEQFF.

This clonotype was recorded a few times. V gene TRBV27 combines with J gene TRBJ1-4; the D is unclear. Trimming left V 4 bases short and J 0 bases short, with 9 bases between. CDR1 is MNHEY, CDR2 SMNVEV, per germline (reference sequence). The CDR3 loop spans 15 amino acids. The CDR3 coding sequence is TGTGCCAGCAGTTCGGGCTTTGCAACTAATGAAAAACTGTTTTTT. As protein: CASSSGFATNEKLFF.

The gene calls are TRBV19 and TRBJ2-5; D assignment may be TRBD1 or TRBD2 (5 bases each). This CDR3 region has 15 residues. Trimming removed 5 bases at V and 4 bases at J, with 17 bases between. Germline CDR1 LNHDA, CDR2 SQIVND (reference sequence). CDR3 sequence: CASSPPGPLGETQYF. In nucleotides, the CDR3 is TGTGCCAGTAGTCCTCCGGGGCCACTTGGAGAGACCCAGTACTTC.

In this sample, this clonotype turned up a few times. The chain joins TRBV29-1 to TRBJ2-5; 9 positions match TRBD1. V lost 0 bases to trimming and J lost 5 bases; unmatched junction nucleotides: 7. Germline CDR1 reads SQVTM; CDR2 reads ANQGSEA. The CDR3 has 15 amino acids. Written as DNA, the CDR3 is TGCAGCGTTGAAGAGGGGACAGGGTTTATGGAGACCCAGTACTTC. Its translation is CSVEEGTGFMETQYF.

This clonotype has a single count. The chain joins TRBV20-1 to TRBJ2-1; 11 nucleotides line up with TRBD2. This CDR3 spans 15 amino acids. The ends lost 5 bases at V and 2 bases at J; junction bases unmatched: 5. The germline CDR1 and CDR2 sequences are DFQATT and SNEGSKA (reference sequence). DNA for the CDR3: TGCAGTGCTCCTACTAGCGGGAGCACCTACAATGAGCAGTTCTTC. As protein: CSAPTSGSTYNEQFF.

This sequence joins TRBV6-1 and TRBJ2-5, with a possible D match to TRBD1 (6 bases). This CDR3 spans 12 amino acids. V lost 7 bases and J 4 bases, leaving 10 bases between the germline ends. Per the germline V gene, CDR1 is MNHNS and CDR2 is SASEGT. The CDR3: CASNQGSETQYF. The CDR3 region has the DNA TGTGCCAGCAATCAGGGGTCAGAGACCCAGTACTTC.

Worth noting for this clonotype: A read error may explain this, as a much larger clone is one base away. The V and J genes are TRBV11-2 and TRBJ2-7; 8 nucleotides line up with TRBD2. CDR1 SGHAT and CDR2 FQNNGV come from the germline V gene. V shed 0 bases and J 2 bases; nucleotides not matched to a gene: 0. CDR3 length: 14 amino acids. The CDR3 DNA is TGTGCCAGCAGCTTAGACGGGAGGGCCTACGAGCAGTACTTC. It yields the protein CASSLDGRAYEQYF.

The rearrangement uses TRBV7-2 and TRBJ2-5; D possibly corresponds to TRBD1 (5 bases). The J call may be faulty, since TRBJ2-1 better matches the DNA end. Germline loops: CDR1 SGHTA, CDR2 FQGNSA. The CDR3 is 14 residues long. The CDR3 region has the DNA TGTGCCAGCAGCCTCCGTATGACAGTCTATGAGCAGTTCTTC. It codes for CASSLRMTVYEQFF.

This clonotype was seen only a few times. This sequence joins TRBV7-2 and TRBJ2-5, with D tentatively TRBD2 (6 bases). The last part of the DNA fits TRBJ2-7 better; the J call may be wrong. The V gene's germline CDR1 is SGHTA and CDR2 FQGNSA. This CDR3 comprises 14 residues. CDR3 in amino acids: CASSILGRLHEQYF. CDR3 coding DNA: TGTGCCAGCAGCATACTAGGGAGGCTGCACGAGCAGTACTTC.

This chain connects TRBV12-3 or TRBV12-4 to TRBJ1-1; D is uncertain. Between the trimmed V and J ends, which lost 6 bases and 1 base, there was a span of 9 bases. The CDR3 consists of 13 residues. The CDR3 DNA follows: TGTGCCAGCAGGGATCACAGGAACACTGAAGCTTTCTTT. It translates to CASRDHRNTEAFF.

This chain joins TRBV28 and TRBJ2-3, with D unclear. The CDR3 covers 13 residues. From germline, CDR1 is MDHEN and CDR2 SYDVKM. V was trimmed by 8 bases and J by 4 bases, leaving 13 bases between them. Here the CDR3 DNA reads TGTGCCAGCGTGAAAGACTCGGCAGATACGCAGTATTTT. Protein product: CASVKDSADTQYF.

This sequence joins TRBV3-1 and TRBJ2-5; 10 bases fit TRBD1. There are 13 residues in the CDR3. V was clipped by 8 bases and J by 4 bases; unmatched bases: 4. Per the germline V gene, CDR1 is LGHDT and CDR2 is YNNKEL (reference sequence). CDR3: CASRQGASETQYF. Written as DNA, the CDR3 is TGTGCCAGCCGACAGGGGGCGTCAGAGACCCAGTACTTC.

The chain has TRBV28 and TRBJ2-3; 14 nucleotides align to TRBD2. The CDR3 contains 16 residues. The ends lost 4 bases at V and 5 bases at J; junction bases unmatched: 5. Germline V gene data show CDR1 as MDHEN and CDR2 as SYDVKM. Here the CDR3 DNA reads TGTGCCAGCAGTTGGGGACTAGCGGGAGCGGGAGATACGCAGTATTTT. This translates into CASSWGLAGAGDTQYF.

The chain joins TRBV7-2 to TRBJ2-1; 12 nucleotides agree with TRBD2. The CDR3 loop spans 17 amino acids. Germline V gene data show CDR1 as SGHTA and CDR2 as FQGNSA. Unmatched junction bases numbered 13, after V lost 5 bases and J lost 8 bases. The CDR3 sequence: CASSPGTSGRPLYEQFF. CDR3 sequence (DNA): TGTGCCAGCAGCCCTGGGACTAGCGGGCGCCCTTTGTATGAGCAGTTCTTC.

This clonotype was seen a single time. V gene TRBV7-3 combines with J gene TRBJ2-1; D possibly corresponds to TRBD2 (6 bases). Germline values: CDR1 SGHTA, CDR2 FQGTGA. The ends were cut back, 5 bases at V and 6 bases at J, with 17 bases in the middle. This CDR3 contains 15 residues. The CDR3 DNA reads TGTGCCAGCAGCCCAGAGAGGGCTAGCGTCAATGAGCAGTTCTTC. It yields the protein CASSPERASVNEQFF.

This clonotype was counted between two and nine times. Germline is not matched at one junction end, which may reflect a read error. The V and J genes are TRBV7-9 and TRBJ2-5; 11 bases map to TRBD2. CDR1 is SEHNR, CDR2 FQNEAQ, per germline (reference sequence). The CDR3 sequence is 16 residues long. CDR3 loop: CASSSLAGGPFYEQHF. CDR3 bases: TGTGCCAGCAGTTCCTTAGCGGGGGGGCCGTTCTACGAGCAGCACTTC.

This clonotype was seen more than once but under ten times. The chain has TRBV28 and TRBJ2-3; D unresolved. The CDR3 totals 15 residues. CDR1 and CDR2 (germline): MDHEN, SYDVKM. Trimming shortened V by 3 bases and J by 2 bases, and 12 bases separated the two germline ends. CDR3 DNA: TGTGCCAGCAGTTTGGGTGGCAAGTCCACAGATACGCAGTATTTT. Translated: CASSLGGKSTDTQYF.

This rearrangement joins TRBV10-2 to TRBJ1-4; TRBD1 is a possible D gene (5 bases). The CDR3 is 14 residues long. Germline lookup yields CDR1 WSHSY and CDR2 SAAADI. Trimming left V 1 base short and J 5 bases short, with 8 bases between. Written as DNA, the CDR3 is TGCGCCAGCAGTGAGTTGGGGGGGAATGAAAAACTGTTTTTT. Its protein is CASSELGGNEKLFF.

The V gene is TRBV4-2, the J gene TRBJ1-1; TRBD1 matches at 7 bases. The V gene's germline CDR1 is LGHNA and CDR2 YNFKEQ. The J segment lost 4 bases and the V segment lost 1 base, leaving 6 bases of the junction unmatched. The CDR3 loop spans 15 amino acids. DNA of the CDR3: TGTGCCAGCAGCCAAGCTCAGACAGGGATCACTGAAGCTTTCTTT. Translating it yields CASSQAQTGITEAFF.

The chain links TRBV28 to TRBJ1-2; D remains unclear. The CDR3 covers 13 residues. V gave up 8 bases and J gave up 0 bases, with 10 bases separating them. Per the germline V gene, CDR1 is MDHEN and CDR2 is SYDVKM. The CDR3, as DNA: TGTGCCAGCGGTCAAGAGCCTAACTATGGCTACACCTTC. Translating gives CASGQEPNYGYTF.

The chain joins TRBV20-1 to TRBJ2-1, with 8 positions matching TRBD1. CDR1 and CDR2 from the germline V gene are DFQATT and SNEGSKA (reference sequence). The ends lost 6 bases at V and 5 bases at J; junction bases unmatched: 15. This CDR3 has 16 amino acids. The CDR3 coding sequence is TGCAGTGCCTGGAAACGACAGGGGCTTGGAGACAATGAGCAGTTCTTC. Translation: CSAWKRQGLGDNEQFF.

This clonotype was recorded a few times. The genes are TRBV4-1 and TRBJ2-1; a possible D gene is TRBD2 (6 bases). CDR3 length equals 16 residues. The germline gives CDR1 MGHRA, CDR2 YSYEKL. Trimming cost V 2 bases and J 0 bases, with 11 bases left between them. In DNA form, the CDR3 reads TGCGCCAGCAGCCAACCCGGGAGAAGCTCCTACAATGAGCAGTTCTTC. As protein: CASSQPGRSSYNEQFF.